The table lists the clone carrying this TCR beta chain with a count of one. What it recognizes is unknown. The source of the sample is a study of cytomegalovirus exposure and HLA in healthy donors. As for the study in general: Earlier results showed roughly 120 million unique TCR beta sequences derived from roughly 180 million T cells.

General study findings and limits: Most TCR beta V segments were productive about 87% or about 30% of the time in an earlier analysis. HLA allele associations emerged for 17,000 or so TCR beta sequences in a later analysis, at 0.05 false discovery rate.

CDR1 and CDR2 (germline): MNHEY, SMNVEV (reference sequence). The CDR3 length is 13 residues. The trim removed 5 bases at V and 8 bases at J, leaving 2 bases unmatched. This PCR relied on a set of 60 Vbeta primers and 13 Jbeta primers. The data were produced by immunoSEQ multiplex PCR, yet TCRdb's version contains in-frame clones alone and is incomplete. The data show some 28,000 clones, more than 55% seen once. The chain employs TRBV27 and TRBJ2-1; TRBD2 agrees at 11 bases. Sample: PBMCs. This clonotype was sampled from a male donor in good health and CMV-seropositive. The CDR3: CASSLAGGHEQFF. CDR3 nucleotide sequence: TGTGCCAGCAGTCTAGCGGGAGGCCATGAGCAGTTCTTC.